These 24 T cell receptor beta chains were all obtained from the same sample, sequenced in a study of T cell responses to AZD1222 COVID-19 vaccine. Libraries were prepared by immunoSEQ multiplex PCR; TCRdb keeps only in-frame clonotypes and omits some of them. In the table there are some 150,000 clones, almost 90% of which are singletons. The sample here was peripheral blood, taken on day 0 of AZD1222 vaccination. The receptors derive from an adult in good health.

This clone was detected only once. The chain links TRBV6-5 to TRBJ2-5; 8 bases map to TRBD2. Trimming took 7 bases from V and 4 from J; bases not matched to a gene: 5. From germline, CDR1 is MNHEY and CDR2 SVGAGI. This CDR3 region has 13 residues. The CDR3 coding sequence is TGTGCCAGCATCGGGGGGGGAGGAGAGACCCAGTACTTC. Its protein product is CASIGGGGETQYF.

The rearrangement links TRBV19 to TRBJ2-2; TRBD2 agrees at 7 bases. The CDR3 is 14 amino acids. Losses at the gene ends were 3 bases for V and 6 bases for J; bases not matched to a gene: 4. The germline V gene encodes CDR1 LNHDA and CDR2 SQIVND (reference sequence). The CDR3: CASSIVGGPGELFF. CDR3 nucleotides: TGTGCCAGTAGTATCGTGGGAGGGCCCGGGGAGCTGTTTTTT.

The rearrangement uses TRBV6-1 and TRBJ1-1; no firm D call. V was cut by 2 bases and J by 6 bases, with 10 bases left in between. The CDR3 has 13 amino acids. Germline CDR1 is MNHNS and CDR2 is SASEGT. CDR3 in DNA: TGTGCCAGCAGTGAAAGGGTGGCAGCTGAAGCTTTCTTT. Its translation is CASSERVAAEAFF.

The chain has TRBV27 and TRBJ2-3; D unclear. CDR1 is MNHEY, CDR2 SMNVEV, per germline (reference sequence). Trimming pared 4 bases from V and 2 bases from J, leaving 1 base between. This CDR3 is 11 amino acids long. CDR3 bases: TGTGCCAGCAGTTCCACAGATACGCAGTATTTT. Protein sequence: CASSSTDTQYF.

The genes are TRBV29-1 and TRBJ2-3; D remains unclear. Deletions cut 0 bases from V and 0 bases from J, with 4 bases between. CDR1 SQVTM and CDR2 ANQGSEA come from the germline V gene. CDR3 size: 13 residues. CDR3 coding DNA: TGCAGCGTTGAAGACAGTAGCACAGATACGCAGTATTTT. Translated: CSVEDSSTDTQYF.

This clone has a single count. The V call is TRBV3-1 (or the pseudogene TRBV3-2), the J call TRBJ2-3, with unresolved D. Germline lookup yields CDR1 LGHDT and CDR2 YNNKEL (reference sequence). There are 14 residues in the CDR3. V gave up 1 base and J gave up 5 bases, with 10 bases separating them. CDR3 bases: TGTGCCAGCAGCCAAGGGACGGGTAAAGATACGCAGTATTTT. Translating it yields CASSQGTGKDTQYF.

This chain joins TRBV2 and TRBJ2-7; 7 nucleotides match TRBD2. With 1 base clipped from V and 2 bases from J, the junction kept 5 bases outside the gene matches. Germline assignment: CDR1 SNHLY and CDR2 FYNNEI. This CDR3 comprises 15 residues. Here the CDR3 reads CASSEGSSGTYEQYF. The CDR3 coding sequence is TGTGCCAGCAGTGAAGGCTCTAGCGGTACCTACGAGCAGTACTTC. Complete variable domain (other parts from reference TRBV2 and TRBJ2-7): EPEVTQTPSHQVTQMGQEVILRCVPISNHLYFYWYRQILGQKVEFLVSFYNNEISEKSEIFDDQFSVERPDGSNFTLKIRSTKLEDSAMYFCASSEGSSGTYEQYFGPGTRLTVT.

The chain carries TRBV27 and TRBJ2-2; D is uncertain. Germline CDR1 is MNHEY and CDR2 is SMNVEV (reference sequence). The CDR3 is made up of 15 amino acids. V lost 3 bases and J 0 bases, leaving 8 bases between the germline ends. Written as DNA, the CDR3 is TGTGCCAGCAGTTTTTACGGCGCGAACACCGGGGAGCTGTTTTTT. This translates into CASSFYGANTGELFF.

The genes are TRBV2 and TRBJ1-6; TRBD1 agrees at 9 bases. Germline CDR1 and CDR2: SNHLY and FYNNEI. The CDR3 sequence is 14 residues long. J gave up 8 bases and V 8 bases, and 7 bases lay outside the gene matches. The CDR3 region is CASDRDREYSPLHF. Written as DNA, the CDR3 is TGTGCCAGCGACCGGGACAGGGAATATTCACCCCTCCACTTT.

The chain recombines TRBV7-2 with TRBJ1-1, with D possibly TRBD1 on 6 matching bases. V was shortened by 3 bases and J by 5 bases, with 16 bases between the two germline ends. This CDR3 has 15 amino acids. From germline, CDR1 is SGHTA and CDR2 FQGNSA. The CDR3 coding sequence is TGTGCCAGCAGCTTGATCCAACAGGGTGTTACTGAAGCTTTCTTT. It is translated as CASSLIQQGVTEAFF.

This clone was counted a few times. The chain joins TRBV7-2 to TRBJ2-7; a weak D match, TRBD2 (7 bases). Germline-derived CDR1 and CDR2 are SGHTA and FQGNSA. This CDR3 is 18 amino acids long. V lost 2 bases and J lost 1, with 21 bases in between. The CDR3 region has the DNA TGTGCCAGCAGCTTATGGGGGCGGCGGGAGTGGGGTTCCTACGAGCAGTACTTC. Translation: CASSLWGRREWGSYEQYF.

The CDR3 spells CASSLIGQPQHF. For the CDR3, the DNA is TGTGCCAGCAGCCTAATCGGCCAGCCCCAGCATTTT. The chain links TRBV6-5 to TRBJ1-5; the D is unclear. The ends were cut back, 6 bases at V and 7 bases at J, with 10 bases in the middle. Germline lookup yields CDR1 MNHEY and CDR2 SVGAGI. There are 12 residues in the CDR3.

The chain uses TRBV28 and TRBJ1-1, with 7 positions matching TRBD1. The length of the CDR3 is 14 residues. The V and J ends lost 4 bases and 3 bases, in that order; junction bases with no gene match: 5. Looked up from germline, CDR1 is MDHEN and CDR2 is SYDVKM. The CDR3 here is CASSYDRVDTEAFF. DNA of the CDR3: TGTGCCAGCAGTTACGACAGGGTCGACACTGAAGCTTTCTTT. The complete variable domain, with remaining parts taken from reference TRBV28 and TRBJ1-1, reads DVKVTQSSRYLVKRTGEKVFLECVQDMDHENMFWYRQDPGLGLRLIYFSYDVKMKEKGDIPEGYSVSREKKERFSLILESASTNQTSMYLCASSYDRVDTEAFFGQGTRLTVV.

The chain couples TRBV19 to TRBJ1-5; no firm D call. There are 13 residues in the CDR3. V was clipped by 8 bases and J by 7 bases, with 15 bases between them. Germline V gene lookup returns CDR1 LNHDA and CDR2 SQIVND (reference sequence). The chain's CDR3 is CASSQENGQPQHF. CDR3 in DNA: TGTGCCAGTTCTCAGGAGAACGGGCAGCCCCAGCATTTT.

This chain uses TRBV6-2 or TRBV6-3 with TRBJ2-5; no clear D. This CDR3 has 16 residues. Trimming pared 0 bases from V and 0 bases from J, leaving 11 bases between. The V gene's germline CDR1 is MNHEY and CDR2 SVGEGT. The CDR3 loop reads CASSYSNTGNQETQYF. Here the CDR3 DNA reads TGTGCCAGCAGTTACTCGAATACCGGAAACCAAGAGACCCAGTACTTC.

The chain links TRBV2 to TRBJ2-3, with 10 bases aligning to TRBD2. The germline V gene encodes CDR1 SNHLY and CDR2 FYNNEI. The CDR3 loop spans 17 amino acids. The V gene end was trimmed by 4 bases and the J gene end by 0 bases; junction bases not matched to a gene: 7. The DNA for the CDR3 is TGTGCCAGCAGTGGGCGGACTAGCGGCCTGAGCACAGATACGCAGTATTTT. Translation: CASSGRTSGLSTDTQYF.

The V gene is TRBV3-1 (or the pseudogene TRBV3-2), the J gene TRBJ1-1, with D unclear. V shed 0 bases and J shed 0 bases, with 8 bases lying between them. Per the germline V gene, CDR1 is LGHDT and CDR2 is YNNKEL (reference sequence). The CDR3 is made up of 15 amino acids. The CDR3 spells CASSQDLALNTEAFF. The CDR3 nucleotides read TGTGCCAGCAGCCAAGATCTGGCACTGAACACTGAAGCTTTCTTT.

J is TRBJ1-2 and V is TRBV14; no reliable D call. Germline V lookup: CDR1 SGHDN, CDR2 FVKESK. This CDR3 contains 13 residues. Trimming stripped 0 bases from V and 8 bases from J, with 10 bases between. The CDR3 reads CASSQDLRKGYTF. CDR3 DNA: TGTGCCAGCAGCCAAGATCTAAGGAAGGGCTACACCTTC.

V gene TRBV29-1 combines with J gene TRBJ2-7, with TRBD2 matching 16 bases. The CDR3 is 18 residues long. The J segment lost 7 bases and the V segment lost 6 bases, leaving 18 bases of the junction unmatched. The V gene's germline CDR1 is SQVTM and CDR2 ANQGSEA. The CDR3 DNA is TGCAGCGTCCAGGGGGGACTAGCGGGAGGGACAGGAAAGGGTGAGCAGTACTTC. Translated, it gives CSVQGGLAGGTGKGEQYF.

The chain links TRBV7-6 to TRBJ2-2; 7 nucleotides align to TRBD2. Germline values: CDR1 SGHVS, CDR2 FNYEAQ. The trim removed 0 bases at V and 6 bases at J, leaving 4 bases unmatched. CDR3 length: 15 residues. The CDR3 reads CASSLATSASGELFF. CDR3 nucleotide sequence: TGTGCCAGCAGCTTAGCAACTAGCGCATCCGGGGAGCTGTTTTTT.

V usage is TRBV13 and J usage is TRBJ2-2, with TRBD2 matching over 7 bases. The V gene's germline CDR1 is PRHDT and CDR2 FYEKMQ (reference sequence). J lost 1 base, V lost 4 bases, and 12 bases had no gene match. CDR3 length: 18 residues. This CDR3 reads CASSSRRLGGRNTGELFF. CDR3 in DNA: TGTGCCAGCAGCTCGCGACGACTGGGCGGGAGGAACACCGGGGAGCTGTTTTTT.

The chain links TRBV21-1 to TRBJ1-5. TRBV21-1 constitutes a pseudogene. There are 19 residues in the CDR3. CDR3 coding DNA: TGTGCCAGCAGCAAAGCCAAGGGTGACAGGGAGGGCTTCGGTCAGCCCCAGCATTTT. It codes for CASSKAKGDREGFGQPQHF.

The rearrangement joins TRBV7-9 to TRBJ1-1, with D perhaps matching TRBD1 (5 bases). V was trimmed by 1 base and J by 3 bases, leaving 6 bases between them. Germline V CDR1 and CDR2: SEHNR, FQNEAQ (reference sequence). The CDR3 length is 13 residues. CDR3 sequence (DNA): TGTGCCAGCAGCTTAGGAGGGGACACTGAAGCTTTCTTT. Its translation: CASSLGGDTEAFF. The variable domain in full, completed from reference TRBV7-9 and TRBJ1-1, reads DTGVSQNPRHKITKRGQNVTFRCDPISEHNRLYWYRQTLGQGPEFLTYFQNEAQLEKSRLLSDRFSAERPKGSFSTLEIQRTEQGDSAMYLCASSLGGDTEAFFGQGTRLTVV.

This sequence joins TRBV15 and TRBJ1-5, with D unclear. The germline V gene has CDR1 LNHNV and CDR2 YYDKDF (reference sequence). Trimming left V 5 bases short and J 6 bases short, with 11 bases between. There are 13 residues in the CDR3. The CDR3 DNA reads TGTGCCACCAGCGCAGGAAGAGGTCAGCCCCAGCATTTT. Protein: CATSAGRGQPQHF.